One and the same sample provided the 32 T cell receptor beta chains below, sequenced in a study of glioma-infiltrating T cells. Amplification of TCR alpha and beta CDR3 regions from RNA used iRepertoire nested multiplex PCR. MiXCR, applied by TCRdb to the multiplex PCR reads, yields one record per CDR3 protein. The sample yields approximately 100,000 distinct CDR3 sequences, about 28% seen once. Sequences were obtained from glioma tissue, nonneoplastic brain tissue, or PBMCs (not recorded which). The receptors here all came from a human donor with low-grade glioma or glioblastoma, undergoing nonglioma brain surgery, or in good health (not recorded which).

The chain uses TRBV2 and TRBJ2-7; weak D call: TRBD2 (6 bases). CDR3 length equals 16 residues. Germline V lookup: CDR1 SNHLY, CDR2 FYNNEI. V shed 7 bases and J shed 0 bases, with 19 bases lying between them. The CDR3 nucleotides are TGTGCCAGCATCCGGTCTAGCGACCAGAGCTCCTACGAGCAGTACTTC. It encodes CASIRSSDQSSYEQYF.

This clonotype was detected many times. The V call is TRBV4-3, the J call TRBJ1-2; D is unclear. The germline CDR1 and CDR2 sequences are LGHNA and YSLEER. CDR3 length: 11 residues. Deletions cut 4 bases from V and 5 bases from J, with 5 bases between. CDR3 region: CASSRGYGYTF. CDR3 coding DNA: TGCGCCAGCAGCCGGGGATATGGCTACACCTTC.

This clonotype was seen at least ten times. The chain carries TRBV6-2 or TRBV6-3 and TRBJ2-5; the match to TRBD2 covers 8 bases. The CDR3 length is 15 residues. V gave up 4 bases and J gave up 2 bases; unmatched junction bases: 6. The germline V gene encodes CDR1 MNHEY and CDR2 SVGEGT. CDR3 region: CASSLAGNTQETQYF. The CDR3 DNA reads TGTGCCAGCAGTTTAGCGGGGAATACTCAAGAGACCCAGTACTTC.

The rearrangement joins TRBV4-2 to TRBJ1-4; D remains ambiguous. V was pared by 1 base and J by 8 bases, with 11 bases between. Germline V gene lookup returns CDR1 LGHNA and CDR2 YNFKEQ. This CDR3 has 14 amino acids. The CDR3 region has the DNA TGTGCCAGCAGCCAAGCCGCAGGAGGAGAAAAACTGTTTTTT. It specifies CASSQAAGGEKLFF.

With respect to this clonotype: The junction and the germline gene differ at one end; a read error may be behind it. The chain employs TRBV7-2 and TRBJ2-7; the match to TRBD2 covers 12 bases. CDR1 SGHTA and CDR2 FQGNSA come from the germline V gene. The CDR3 covers 16 residues. The CDR3 loop reads CASSLGLAGRRVEQYF. As DNA, the CDR3 is TGTGCCAGCAGTTTAGGACTAGCGGGACGGAGAGTCGAGCAGTACTTC.

Regarding this clonotype: A read error may be the cause here, since a much bigger clone is one base away. The chain recombines TRBV5-6 with TRBJ1-5; D ambiguous. The germline V gene has CDR1 SGHDT and CDR2 YYEEEE. This CDR3 region has 15 residues. CDR3 in amino acids: CASGLVAASNQPQHF. For the CDR3, the DNA is TGTGCCAGCGGCTTGGTCGCAGCTTCTAATCAGCCCCAGCATTTT.

This chain links TRBV4-1 with TRBJ1-4; no reliable D call. Trimming shortened V by 4 bases and J by 0 bases, and 6 bases separated the two germline ends. CDR1 and CDR2 from the germline V gene are MGHRA and YSYEKL. The CDR3 extends over 14 amino acids. CDR3 sequence (DNA): TGCGCCAGCAGCCCCCTACCAACTAATGAAAAACTGTTTTTT. Residues: CASSPLPTNEKLFF.

This clonotype was picked up many times. The J gene is TRBJ1-6, the V gene TRBV3-1, with unresolved D. CDR1 is LGHDT, CDR2 YNNKEL, per germline (reference sequence). V was shortened by 1 base and J by 9 bases, with 13 bases between the two germline ends. There are 15 residues in the CDR3. The CDR3 is CASSQVLTSVSPLHF. CDR3 nucleotide sequence: TGTGCCAGCAGCCAAGTGCTCACCTCGGTTTCACCCCTCCACTTT. Complete variable domain (other parts from reference TRBV3-1 and TRBJ1-6): DTAVSQTPKYLVTQMGNDKSIKCEQNLGHDTMYWYKQDSKKFLKIMFSYNNKELIINETVPNRFSPKSPDKAHLNLHINSLELGDSAVYFCASSQVLTSVSPLHFGNGTRLTVT.

The chain links TRBV6-1 to TRBJ1-4; 9 bases align to TRBD1. Germline V gene lookup returns CDR1 MNHNS and CDR2 SASEGT. The CDR3 runs 14 residues. With V trimmed by 8 bases and J by 11 bases, 12 bases remained unmatched. CDR3 nucleotides: TGTGCCAGCGGCCAAGTTCTACAGGGGGCGAAACTGTTTTTT. Its protein product is CASGQVLQGAKLFF.

This clonotype was observed a single time. V and J are TRBV19 and TRBJ2-7, with D unclear. V was pared by 0 bases and J by 3 bases, with 6 bases between. The length of the CDR3 is 13 residues. Germline loops: CDR1 LNHDA, CDR2 SQIVND (reference sequence). In nucleotides, the CDR3 is TGTGCCAGTAGTATAGAAGCCCTCTACGAGCAGTACTTC. It yields the protein CASSIEALYEQYF.

As for this clonotype: The CDR3 does not end in the conserved phenylalanine or tryptophan, so this is likely a read error. This rearrangement joins TRBV20-1 to TRBJ1-1; D not certain. Germline values: CDR1 DFQATT, CDR2 SNEGSKA (reference sequence). V lost 4 bases and J 7 bases, leaving 16 bases between the germline ends. The CDR3 runs 13 residues. The CDR3 DNA reads as TGCAGTGCTATGTATCGCGCGACGGATGAAGCTTTCTCT. It specifies CSAMYRATDEAFS.

In the case of this clonotype: This sequence may be a read error, since a much larger clone differs from it by one base. The gene calls are TRBV19 and TRBJ2-1; perhaps TRBD2 as D (5 bases). Trimming stripped 6 bases from V and 8 bases from J, with 17 bases between. The CDR3 sequence is 14 residues long. CDR1 and CDR2 (germline): LNHDA, SQIVND (reference sequence). CDR3 DNA sequence: TGTGCCAGTAGAGAACTAGGAACGCCGTATGAGCAGTTCTTC. Translating gives CASRELGTPYEQFF. Drawing the rest from reference TRBV19 and TRBJ2-1, the complete variable domain is DGGITQSPKYLFRKEGQNVTLSCEQNLNHDAMYWYRQDPGQGLRLIYYSQIVNDFQKGDIAEGYSVSREKKESFPLTVTSAQKNPTAFYLCASRELGTPYEQFFGPGTRLTVL.

The table lists this clonotype with a few counts. The final CDR3 position lacks the conserved phenylalanine or tryptophan, pointing to a likely read error. The limits of the CDR3 on the DNA are not certain, so only TCRdb's listed CDR3 is given. The chain recombines TRBV24-1 with TRBJ1-2; TRBD1 is the table's D call and was not checked against the DNA. The germline V gene has CDR1 KGHDR and CDR2 SFDVKD. The CDR3 spans 11 amino acids, including both terminal residues. The CDR3 loop is CATSDPGPALS.

At least ten counts were recorded for this clonotype. The V gene is TRBV2, the J gene TRBJ1-6, with TRBD1 matching over 7 bases. CDR1 and CDR2 from the germline V gene are SNHLY and FYNNEI. V shed 2 bases, J shed 5 bases, and the junction held 3 bases outside the gene matches. The CDR3 is made up of 15 amino acids. For the CDR3, the DNA is TGTGCCAGCAGTGAACAGGGGGACAATAATTCACCCCTCCACTTT. It encodes CASSEQGDNNSPLHF.

On this clonotype itself: Being one base from a much bigger clone, this may be a read error. The chain has TRBV4-2 and TRBJ2-7; tentative D call: TRBD2 (6 bases). Trimming cost V 0 bases and J 2 bases, with 20 bases left between them. Germline V gene data show CDR1 as LGHNA and CDR2 as YNFKEQ. The CDR3 covers 18 residues. The CDR3: CASSQDRSGSRSPYEQYF. CDR3 DNA: TGTGCCAGCAGCCAAGACCGCAGCGGGTCAAGGAGCCCCTACGAGCAGTACTTC.

Only one count was recorded for this clonotype. This could be a read error, since a much larger clone is one nucleotide away. V gene TRBV27 combines with J gene TRBJ1-1; D remains ambiguous. The CDR3 runs to 12 residues. CDR1 and CDR2 from the germline V gene are MNHEY and SMNVEV (reference sequence). Trimming pared 6 bases from V and 3 bases from J, leaving 8 bases between. CDR3 amino acids: CASSQQYTEAFF. CDR3 bases: TGTGCCAGCAGCCAACAGTACACTGAAGCTTTCTTT.

The sample holds many counts of this clonotype. The genes are TRBV6-1 and TRBJ1-6; D remains ambiguous. The CDR3 is 12 residues long. CDR1 MNHNS and CDR2 SASEGT come from the germline V gene. The ends were cut back, 5 bases at V and 5 bases at J, with 4 bases in the middle. CDR3 residues: CASSRNNSPLHF. As DNA, the CDR3 is TGTGCCAGCAGTCGAAATAATTCACCCCTCCACTTT.

Concerning this clonotype: A read error may be the cause here, since a much bigger clone is one base away. This sequence joins TRBV2 and TRBJ1-4; perhaps TRBD1 as D (6 bases). Germline V gene data show CDR1 as SNHLY and CDR2 as FYNNEI. V gave up 9 bases and J gave up 1 base, with 15 bases separating them. The CDR3 length is 15 residues. CDR3 nucleotides: TGTGCCAGTACCGGGACACTTGAAACTAATGAAAAACTGTTTTTT. It specifies CASTGTLETNEKLFF.

This clonotype was seen a handful of times. The rearrangement links TRBV11-2 to TRBJ2-2, with 8 bases that match TRBD1. Germline-derived CDR1 and CDR2 are SGHAT and FQNNGV. Trimming cost V 3 bases and J 1 base; bases outside gene matches: 4. This CDR3 has 16 residues. CDR3 protein: CASSLKTGVNTGELFF. In nucleotides, the CDR3 is TGTGCCAGCAGCTTGAAGACAGGGGTGAACACCGGGGAGCTGTTTTTT.

This clonotype was counted ten times or more. V usage is TRBV6-1 and J usage is TRBJ1-1; maybe TRBD1 (5 bases). Deletions cut 6 bases from V and 0 bases from J, with 17 bases between. The CDR3 is 16 amino acids. The germline CDR1 and CDR2 sequences are MNHNS and SASEGT. The CDR3 region has the DNA TGTGCCAGCAGGACCGGGACGGAGCCTCTGAACACTGAAGCTTTCTTT. This encodes CASRTGTEPLNTEAFF.

About this clonotype itself: Just one base apart from a much larger clone, this may be a read error. The rearrangement uses TRBV27 and TRBJ2-2, with 11 positions matching TRBD1. The CDR3 is 16 residues long. The germline V gene has CDR1 MNHEY and CDR2 SMNVEV (reference sequence). Germline trimming cut 1 base from V and 5 bases from J; bases unmatched to any gene: 3. DNA for the CDR3: TGTGCCAGCAGTTTATTGGGGACAGGGGGTACCGGGGAGCTGTTTTTT. Protein: CASSLLGTGGTGELFF.

V and J are TRBV10-3 and TRBJ1-4; 10 bases fit TRBD1. Germline CDR1 ENHRY, CDR2 SYGVKD. CDR3 length equals 13 residues. The V segment lost 11 bases and the J segment 8 bases; nucleotides outside the gene matches: 8. CDR3 in amino acids: CASTGTGDEKLFF. CDR3 coding DNA: TGTGCCTCGACCGGGACAGGGGACGAAAAACTGTTTTTT.

This clonotype has only a few counts. This chain links TRBV29-1 with TRBJ1-1, with 7 bases that match TRBD1. V dropped 4 bases and J dropped 1; count of bases not matched to a gene: 6. CDR1 SQVTM and CDR2 ANQGSEA come from the germline V gene. The length of the CDR3 is 14 residues. This CDR3 is CSVVGGLRNTEAFF. CDR3 nucleotide sequence: TGCAGCGTTGTAGGGGGCCTCAGGAACACTGAAGCTTTCTTT. Variable domain in full (rest from reference TRBV29-1 and TRBJ1-1): SAVISQKPSRDICQRGTSLTIQCQVDSQVTMMFWYRQQPGQSLTLIATANQGSEATYESGFVIDKFPISRPNLTFSTLTVSNMSPEDSSIYLCSVVGGLRNTEAFFGQGTRLTVV.

This clonotype appeared many times. The rearrangement joins TRBV6-7 to TRBJ1-1; D possibly corresponds to TRBD1 (5 bases). TRBV6-7 is known as an ORF, though its function is uncertain. The CDR3 loop spans 13 amino acids. V lost 8 bases to trimming and J lost 11 bases, with 21 bases between them. The CDR3 region has the DNA TGTGCCAGCTCGCCGCCGGAAGGGAAGGGGGCTTTCTTT. Translated: CASSPPEGKGAFF.

This clonotype was seen many times. The chain couples TRBV7-9 to TRBJ1-1; the D is unclear. Germline V gene lookup returns CDR1 SEHNR and CDR2 FQNEAQ (reference sequence). The V end lost 5 bases, the J end lost 1 base, and 14 bases lay between the germline ends. The CDR3 has 15 amino acids. CDR3 amino acids: CASSPPGRQNTEAFF. The CDR3 bases are TGTGCCAGCAGCCCACCAGGCAGGCAGAACACTGAAGCTTTCTTT.

This clonotype was recorded at least ten times. This chain joins TRBV10-3 and TRBJ1-1; D remains unclear. Germline-derived CDR1 and CDR2 are ENHRY and SYGVKD. Trimming shortened V by 8 bases and J by 1 base, and 8 bases separated the two germline ends. This CDR3 spans 12 amino acids. Written as DNA, the CDR3 is TGTGCCATCGGCAGCTCGAACACTGAAGCTTTCTTT. Translated, it gives CAIGSSNTEAFF.

Regarding this clonotype: It may be a read error: a sequence one base away is much more abundant. This sequence joins TRBV7-2 and TRBJ1-2, with 7 bases lining up with TRBD1. J was trimmed by 8 bases and V by 4 bases; bases with no gene match: 16. Germline loops: CDR1 SGHTA, CDR2 FQGNSA. CDR3 length: 16 residues. The CDR3 region is CASSYRTGQAIRGYTF. CDR3 in DNA: TGTGCCAGCAGCTATCGAACCGGACAGGCCATCCGAGGCTACACCTTC.

V gene TRBV7-8 combines with J gene TRBJ2-3; D is ambiguous. V was pared by 4 bases and J by 5 bases, with 10 bases between. This CDR3 has 13 amino acids. CDR1 and CDR2 from the germline V gene are SGHVS and FQNEAQ. The CDR3 DNA reads as TGTGCCAGCAGCTGGACGGATAGAGATACGCAGTATTTT. Translated: CASSWTDRDTQYF.

The rearrangement links TRBV7-2 to TRBJ1-2; TRBD1 is a possible D gene (6 bases). The CDR3 is 12 amino acids. Deletions cut 3 bases from V and 5 bases from J, with 7 bases between. CDR1 and CDR2 from the germline V gene are SGHTA and FQGNSA. CDR3 protein: CASSFGQYGYTF. For the CDR3, the DNA is TGTGCCAGCAGCTTCGGACAGTATGGCTACACCTTC. Drawing the rest from reference TRBV7-2 and TRBJ1-2, the complete variable domain is GAGVSQSPSNKVTEKGKDVELRCDPISGHTALYWYRQSLGQGLEFLIYFQGNSAPDKSGLPSDRFSAERTGGSVSTLTIQRTQQEDSAVYLCASSFGQYGYTFGSGTRLTVV.

This clonotype appeared many times. The chain has TRBV20-1 and TRBJ1-2, with D maybe TRBD1 (6 bases). Germline V gives CDR1 DFQATT, CDR2 SNEGSKA (reference sequence). The CDR3 sequence is 12 residues long. V was clipped by 6 bases and J by 5 bases, with 13 bases between them. The CDR3 nucleotides are TGCAGTGCCCGGACAGCTTCTTATGGCTACACCTTC. Translating gives CSARTASYGYTF.

This clonotype was seen a few times. The genes are TRBV14 and TRBJ2-1, with no clear D. CDR1 is SGHDN and CDR2 is FVKESK in the germline V gene. This CDR3 has 16 amino acids. V shed 2 bases and J shed 0 bases, with 11 bases lying between them. The CDR3 DNA is TGTGCCAGCAGCCAACCTGTGAAGAGCTCCTACAATGAGCAGTTCTTC. This sequence encodes CASSQPVKSSYNEQFF. Supplemented by reference TRBV14 and TRBJ2-1, the full variable domain reads EAGVTQFPSHSVIEKGQTVTLRCDPISGHDNLYWYRRVMGKEIKFLLHFVKESKQDESGMPNNRFLAERTGGTYSTLKVQPAELEDSGVYFCASSQPVKSSYNEQFFGPGTRLTVL.

The chain joins TRBV7-3 to TRBJ2-7, with D possibly being TRBD1 (5 bases). The germline CDR1 and CDR2 sequences are SGHTA and FQGTGA. The ends were cut back, 2 bases at V and 3 bases at J, with 8 bases in the middle. The CDR3 sequence is 13 residues long. CDR3 loop: CASSLGAHYEQYF. The DNA for the CDR3 is TGTGCCAGCAGCTTAGGGGCCCACTACGAGCAGTACTTC.